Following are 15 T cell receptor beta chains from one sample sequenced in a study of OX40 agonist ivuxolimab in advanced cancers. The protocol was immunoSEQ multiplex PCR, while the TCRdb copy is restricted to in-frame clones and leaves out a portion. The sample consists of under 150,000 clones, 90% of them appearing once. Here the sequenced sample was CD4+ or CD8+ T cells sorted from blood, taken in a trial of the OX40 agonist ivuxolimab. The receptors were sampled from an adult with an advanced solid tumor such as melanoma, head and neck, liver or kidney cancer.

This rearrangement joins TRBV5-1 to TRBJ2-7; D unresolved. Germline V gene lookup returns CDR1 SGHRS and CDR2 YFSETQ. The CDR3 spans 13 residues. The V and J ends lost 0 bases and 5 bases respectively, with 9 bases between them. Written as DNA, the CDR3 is TGCGCCAGCAGCTTGGGTGTCGGAGACGAGCAGTACTTC. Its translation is CASSLGVGDEQYF.

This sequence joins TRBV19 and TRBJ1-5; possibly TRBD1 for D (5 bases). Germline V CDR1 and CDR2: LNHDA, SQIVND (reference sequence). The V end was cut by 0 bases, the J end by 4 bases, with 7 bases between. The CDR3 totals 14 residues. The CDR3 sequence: CASSIDRVNQPQHF. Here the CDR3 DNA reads TGTGCCAGTAGTATAGACAGGGTAAATCAGCCCCAGCATTTT.

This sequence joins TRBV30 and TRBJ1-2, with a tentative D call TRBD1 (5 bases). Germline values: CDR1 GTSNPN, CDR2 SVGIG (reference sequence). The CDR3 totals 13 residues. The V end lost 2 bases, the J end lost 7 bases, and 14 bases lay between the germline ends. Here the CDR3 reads CAWSLMGHLGYTF. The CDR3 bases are TGTGCCTGGAGTCTTATGGGGCACCTTGGCTACACCTTC.

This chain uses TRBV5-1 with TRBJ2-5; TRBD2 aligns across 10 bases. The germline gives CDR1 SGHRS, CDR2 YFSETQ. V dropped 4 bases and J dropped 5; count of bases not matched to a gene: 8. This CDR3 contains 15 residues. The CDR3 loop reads CASSTQSGRGETQYF. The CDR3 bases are TGCGCCAGCAGCACGCAAAGCGGGAGGGGGGAGACCCAGTACTTC.

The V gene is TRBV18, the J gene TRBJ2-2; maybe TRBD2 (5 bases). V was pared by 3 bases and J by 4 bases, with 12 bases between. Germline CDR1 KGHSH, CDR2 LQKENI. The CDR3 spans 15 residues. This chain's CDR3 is CASSPPSLPTGELFF. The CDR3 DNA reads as TGTGCCAGCTCACCCCCTAGCCTCCCCACCGGGGAGCTGTTTTTT.

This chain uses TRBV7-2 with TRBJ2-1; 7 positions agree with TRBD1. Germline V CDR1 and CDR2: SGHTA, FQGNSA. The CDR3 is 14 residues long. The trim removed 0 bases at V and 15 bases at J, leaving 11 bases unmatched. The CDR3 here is CASSLAYVQGVLFF. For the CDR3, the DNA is TGTGCCAGCAGCTTAGCGTATGTTCAGGGGGTTCTGTTCTTC.

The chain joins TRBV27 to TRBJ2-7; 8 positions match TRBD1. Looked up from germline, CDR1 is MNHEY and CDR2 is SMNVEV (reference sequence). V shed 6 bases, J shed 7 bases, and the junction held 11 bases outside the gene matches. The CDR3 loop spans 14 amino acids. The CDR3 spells CASSFSLQGGEQYF. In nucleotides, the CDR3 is TGTGCCAGCAGCTTCTCCCTACAGGGGGGAGAGCAGTACTTC.

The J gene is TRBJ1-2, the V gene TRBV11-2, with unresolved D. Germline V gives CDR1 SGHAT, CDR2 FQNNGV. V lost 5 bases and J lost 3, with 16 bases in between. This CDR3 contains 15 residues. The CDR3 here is CASSPPGWFYYGYTF. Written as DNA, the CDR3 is TGTGCCAGCAGCCCTCCCGGGTGGTTCTACTATGGCTACACCTTC.

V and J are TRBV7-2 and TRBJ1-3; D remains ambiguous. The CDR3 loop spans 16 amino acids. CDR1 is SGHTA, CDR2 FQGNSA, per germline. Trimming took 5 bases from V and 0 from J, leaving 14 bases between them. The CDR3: CASSPRTLVSGNTIYF. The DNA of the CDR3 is TGTGCCAGCAGCCCCCGGACCCTAGTCTCTGGAAACACCATATATTTT.

In DNA form, the CDR3 reads TGTGCCAGCCGACGACAGGACGGGAGCTCCTACGAGCAGTACTTC. As protein: CASRRQDGSSYEQYF. The chain is built from TRBV27 and TRBJ2-7; tentatively, D is TRBD1 or TRBD2 (6 bases each). Trimming took 8 bases from V and 0 from J, leaving 17 bases between them. This CDR3 spans 15 amino acids. Germline assignment: CDR1 MNHEY and CDR2 SMNVEV (reference sequence).

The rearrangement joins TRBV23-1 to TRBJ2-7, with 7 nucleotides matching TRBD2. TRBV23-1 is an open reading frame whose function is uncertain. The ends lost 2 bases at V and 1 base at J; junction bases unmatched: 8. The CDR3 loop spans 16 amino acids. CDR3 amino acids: CASSQRLAGESYEQYF. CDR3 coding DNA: TGCGCCAGCAGTCAAAGATTGGCGGGGGAGTCCTACGAGCAGTACTTC.

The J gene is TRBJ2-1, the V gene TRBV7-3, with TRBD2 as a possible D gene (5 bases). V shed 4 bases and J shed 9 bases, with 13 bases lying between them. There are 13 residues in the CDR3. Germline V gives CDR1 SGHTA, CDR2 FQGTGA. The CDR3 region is CASSSVAAGEQFF. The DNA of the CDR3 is TGTGCCAGCAGCTCCGTGGCGGCGGGTGAGCAGTTCTTC.

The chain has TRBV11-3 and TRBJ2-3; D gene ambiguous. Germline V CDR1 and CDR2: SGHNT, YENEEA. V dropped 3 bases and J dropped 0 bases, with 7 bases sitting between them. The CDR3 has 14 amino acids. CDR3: CASSFTPSTDTQYF. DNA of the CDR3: TGTGCCAGCAGCTTCACCCCTAGCACAGATACGCAGTATTTT.

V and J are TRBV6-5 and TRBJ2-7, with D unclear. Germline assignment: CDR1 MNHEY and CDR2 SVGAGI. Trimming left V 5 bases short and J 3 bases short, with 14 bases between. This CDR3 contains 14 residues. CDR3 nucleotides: TGTGCCAGCAGTCAGGTCGTAGGGCTCTACGAGCAGTACTTC. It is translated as CASSQVVGLYEQYF.

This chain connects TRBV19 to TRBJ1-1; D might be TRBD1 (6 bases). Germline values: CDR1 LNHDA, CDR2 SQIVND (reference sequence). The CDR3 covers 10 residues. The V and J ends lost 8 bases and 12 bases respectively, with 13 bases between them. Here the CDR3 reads CASGGQYPFF. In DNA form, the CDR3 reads TGTGCCAGTGGCGGACAGTACCCTTTCTTT.